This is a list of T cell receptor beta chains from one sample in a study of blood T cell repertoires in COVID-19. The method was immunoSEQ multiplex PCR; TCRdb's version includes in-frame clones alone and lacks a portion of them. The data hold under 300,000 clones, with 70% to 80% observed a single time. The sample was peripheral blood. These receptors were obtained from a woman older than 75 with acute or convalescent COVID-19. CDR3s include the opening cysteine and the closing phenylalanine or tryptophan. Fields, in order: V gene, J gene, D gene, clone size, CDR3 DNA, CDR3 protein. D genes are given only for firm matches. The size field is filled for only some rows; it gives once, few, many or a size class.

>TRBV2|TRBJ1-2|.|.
TGTGCCAGCACGAGGGGGTGGGAAGCTAACTATGGCTACACCTTC
CASTRGWEANYGYTF
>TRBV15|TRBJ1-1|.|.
TGTGCCACCAGCAGGGATGGGACTTCAAACACTGAAGCTTTCTTT
CATSRDGTSNTEAFF
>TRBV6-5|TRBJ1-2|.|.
TGTGCCAGCAGTTACCTCGGGGGGGACTATGGCTACACCTTC
CASSYLGGDYGYTF
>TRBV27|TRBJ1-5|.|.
TGTGCCAGCAGTTCCCGGGGAGGGGTCGGTAATCAGCCCCAGCATTTT
CASSSRGGVGNQPQHF
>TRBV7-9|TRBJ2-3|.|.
TGTGCCAGCAGCCAGAGGTTAGGTTCAGATACGCAGTATTTT
CASSQRLGSDTQYF
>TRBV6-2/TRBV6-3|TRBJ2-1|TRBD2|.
TGTGCCAGCAGTTACCCTAGCGGGAGGGCCTACAATGAGCAGTTCTTC
CASSYPSGRAYNEQFF
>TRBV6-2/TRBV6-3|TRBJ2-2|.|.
TGTGCCAGCAGTTATCCCCGGGGTGGTGTAGGGGAGCTGTTTTTT
CASSYPRGGVGELFF
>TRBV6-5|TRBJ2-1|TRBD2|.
TGTGCCAGCCGTTACGGGACTAGCAACAATGAGCAGTTCTTC
CASRYGTSNNEQFF
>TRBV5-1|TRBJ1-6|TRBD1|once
TGCGCCAGCAGCCGGACAGGGGATAATTCACCCCTCCACTTT
CASSRTGDNSPLHF
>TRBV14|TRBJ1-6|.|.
TGTGCCAGCAGCCTTGGACAGTATAATTCACCCCTCCACTTT
CASSLGQYNSPLHF
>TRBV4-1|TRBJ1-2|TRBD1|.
TGCGCCAGCAGCCAACCGACGACAGGGCAACTATATGGCTACACCTTC
CASSQPTTGQLYGYTF
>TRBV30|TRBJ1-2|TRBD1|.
TGTGCCTGGAACGGGGACAGATATAACTATGGCTACACCTTC
CAWNGDRYNYGYTF
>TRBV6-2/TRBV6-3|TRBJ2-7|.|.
TGTGCCAGCAGTGGGCCAGGAGGGCACTACGAGCAGTACTTC
CASSGPGGHYEQYF
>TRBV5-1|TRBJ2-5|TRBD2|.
TGCGCCAGCAGCTACGGGACTAGCGACCGCCAAGAGACCCAGTACTTC
CASSYGTSDRQETQYF
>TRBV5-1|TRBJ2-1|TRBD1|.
TGCGCCAGCAGCTGGCAACGGACAGGGAATGGGAATGAGCAGTTCTTC
CASSWQRTGNGNEQFF
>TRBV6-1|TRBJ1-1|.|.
TGTGCCAGCAGTGAAGCAACGTGGAGGACTGAAGCTTTCTTT
CASSEATWRTEAFF
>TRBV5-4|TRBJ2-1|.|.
TGTGCCAGCAGCCTCGGGGGGACACTCCACAATGAGCAGTTCTTC
CASSLGGTLHNEQFF
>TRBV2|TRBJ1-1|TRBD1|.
TGTGCCAGCCACCTACAGGGGGCAGGTGAAGCTTTCTTT
CASHLQGAGEAFF
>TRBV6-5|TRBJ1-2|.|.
TGTGCCAGCAGGGCAGGGGAATATGGCTACACCTTC
CASRAGEYGYTF
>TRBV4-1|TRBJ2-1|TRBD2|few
TGCGCCAGCAGCCAAGCATGGGGACTAGCGGGTAGCAATGAGCAGTTCTTC
CASSQAWGLAGSNEQFF
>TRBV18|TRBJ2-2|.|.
TGTGCCAGCTCCCTGGGTAGAGGCACCGGGGAGCTGTTTTTT
CASSLGRGTGELFF
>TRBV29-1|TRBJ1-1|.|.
TGCAGCGTAATAGGACAGATAAAAACTGAAGCTTTCTTT
CSVIGQIKTEAFF
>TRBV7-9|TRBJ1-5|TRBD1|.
TGTGCCAGCAGCTTGGGCGGGACAGGTACCCCGGGGGGCAATCAGCCCCAGCATTTT
CASSLGGTGTPGGNQPQHF
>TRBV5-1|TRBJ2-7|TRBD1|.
TGCGCCAGCAGCCGAGCCGGGACAGGGGGCAATGAGCAGTACTTC
CASSRAGTGGNEQYF
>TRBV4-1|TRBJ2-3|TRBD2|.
TGCGCCAGCAGCCTAGGGACTAGCGGGAGGGAGACGCAGTATTTT
CASSLGTSGRETQYF
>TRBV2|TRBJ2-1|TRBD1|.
TGTGCCAGCAGTTACTTGGGACAGTTACTTAGAAATGAGCAGTTCTTC
CASSYLGQLLRNEQFF
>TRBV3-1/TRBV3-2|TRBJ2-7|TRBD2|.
TGTGCCAGCAGCCCTAGCGGGAGGTACGAGCAGTACTTC
CASSPSGRYEQYF
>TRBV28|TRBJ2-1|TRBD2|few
TGTGCCAGCAGTCGGACTAGCGGGGGCTACAATGAGCAGTTCTTC
CASSRTSGGYNEQFF
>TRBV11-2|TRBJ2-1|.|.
TGTGCCAGCAGCTTAGATCTGGGGACTTTGCAGTTCTTC
CASSLDLGTLQFF
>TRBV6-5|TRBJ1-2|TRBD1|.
TGTGCCAGCAGAAATTCCGGGACAGTCTATGGCTACACCTTC
CASRNSGTVYGYTF
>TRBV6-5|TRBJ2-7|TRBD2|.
TGTGCCAGCCGGACTAGCGGGAGATCAGACGAGCAGTACTTC
CASRTSGRSDEQYF
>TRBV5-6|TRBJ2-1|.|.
TGTGCCAGCAGCTTGGACTGGGCCAATGAGCAGTTCTTC
CASSLDWANEQFF
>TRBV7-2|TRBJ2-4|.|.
TGTGCCAGCAGCTTCGAGAGGGCAGTGAAAAACATTCAGTACTTC
CASSFERAVKNIQYF
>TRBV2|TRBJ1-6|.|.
TGTGCCAGCAGTCCCTCGACAGGCCTGAGGTCACCCCTCCACTTT
CASSPSTGLRSPLHF
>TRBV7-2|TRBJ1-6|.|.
TGTGCCAGCAGCTTAACCCAGGGCCTTAATTCACCCCTCCACTTT
CASSLTQGLNSPLHF
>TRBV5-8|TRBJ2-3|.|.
TGTGCCAGCAGCTTGATCCGGGATACGCAGTATTTT
CASSLIRDTQYF
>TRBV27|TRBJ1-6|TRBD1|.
TGTGCCAGCAGGCTTAATGGACAGGGAAATTCACCCCTCCACTTT
CASRLNGQGNSPLHF
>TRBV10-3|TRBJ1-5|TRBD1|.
TGTGCCATCAGTCAGGGACAGGGTGATCAGCCCCAGCATTTT
CAISQGQGDQPQHF
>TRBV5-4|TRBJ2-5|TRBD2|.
TGTGCCAGCAGCTTGTACGTAGCGGGGGAAGAGACCCAGTACTTC
CASSLYVAGEETQYF
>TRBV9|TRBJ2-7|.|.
TGTGCCAGCAGCGTAGGCACGACTAGAAGTACCTACGAGCAGTACTTC
CASSVGTTRSTYEQYF
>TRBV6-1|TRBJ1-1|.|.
TGTGCCAGCAGTCCATTCCTGGGGGGCACTGAAGCTTTCTTT
CASSPFLGGTEAFF
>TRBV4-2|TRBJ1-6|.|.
TGTGCCAGCAGCCAAGACCCCCTATCGGAGTATAATTCACCCCTCCACTTT
CASSQDPLSEYNSPLHF